The 22 T cell receptor beta chains given below trace back to one sample, sequenced in a study of CXCR3-negative and CXCR3-positive naive CD8 T cells. General observations from the study: More hydrophobic TRB CDR3s were found in CXCR3-positive naive cells than in CXCR3-negative naive cells.

UMI labels and 5' RACE were used to prepare the TRB cDNA libraries. No DNA is given; TCRdb re-called the 5' RACE reads and lists each CDR3 protein once. The data include approximately 90,000 distinct CDR3 sequences; the top ten clones carry 0.5% to 0.55%. These receptors have no identified antigens. The sample was naive CXCR3+ CD8+ T cells from blood. As for subset: CD45RO-CCR7+CD27+CD95- naive CD8+ T cells expressing CXCR3 (TNR3+). The receptors were gathered from a human donor in good health. Some clones in this sample may be carry-over from other donors' samples.

The genes are TRBV28 and TRBJ2-5. CDR3 length: 14 amino acids. Germline loops: CDR1 MDHEN, CDR2 SYDVKM. The CDR3 sequence is CASSPQGYQETHYF.

CDR3 amino acids: CASRADRDRHEQFF. The J gene is TRBJ2-1, the V gene TRBV19; the D call from TCRdb, TRBD1, cannot be confirmed without DNA. The CDR3 runs 14 residues. CDR1 and CDR2 from the germline V gene are LNHDA and SQIVND (reference sequence). The whole variable domain, remainder taken from reference TRBV19 and TRBJ2-1, is DGGITQSPKYLFRKEGQNVTLSCEQNLNHDAMYWYRQDPGQGLRLIYYSQIVNDFQKGDIAEGYSVSREKKESFPLTVTSAQKNPTAFYLCASRADRDRHEQFFGPGTRLTVL.

V and J are TRBV7-3 and TRBJ2-2; the D call from TCRdb, TRBD2, cannot be confirmed without DNA. The CDR3 contains 19 residues. Germline V gene lookup returns CDR1 SGHTA and CDR2 FQGTGA. This CDR3 is CASSPTPALAEANTGELFF.

This chain uses TRBV7-6 with TRBJ2-3; without DNA, the TCRdb call of TRBD2 cannot be checked. The CDR3 runs 14 residues. Germline assignment: CDR1 SGHVS and CDR2 FNYEAQ. The CDR3: CASSTAGGTDTQYF.

The chain joins TRBV7-2 to TRBJ1-5; TCRdb's D call, TRBD1, is unchecked because there is no DNA. From germline, CDR1 is SGHTA and CDR2 FQGNSA. The CDR3 runs 14 residues. The CDR3 region is CASSRPYSNQPQHF.

The chain carries TRBV7-9 and TRBJ1-4; TCRdb's assignment of TRBD1 cannot be checked, as there is no DNA. In germline, CDR1 is SEHNR, CDR2 FQNEAQ (reference sequence). CDR3 length: 14 residues. This CDR3 is CASMAGTVTEKLFF.

This rearrangement joins TRBV5-4 to TRBJ2-7; TCRdb indicates TRBD2, and absent DNA this call remains unverified. Germline V lookup: CDR1 SGHNT, CDR2 YYREEE (reference sequence). The CDR3 is 16 residues long. CDR3 loop: CASSLWQGQISYEQYF.

The rearrangement joins TRBV20-1 to TRBJ2-3; TCRdb outputs TRBD1, but without DNA this stays unchecked. The CDR3 runs 15 residues. Germline CDR1 DFQATT, CDR2 SNEGSKA (reference sequence). Here the CDR3 reads CSANVPGEPPDTQYF.

The J gene is TRBJ2-7, the V gene TRBV4-1; there is no DNA to check the TCRdb D call of TRBD1. This CDR3 contains 14 residues. CDR1 and CDR2 from the germline V gene are MGHRA and YSYEKL. CDR3 region: CASSQGVGAYEQYF.

This chain links TRBV29-1 with TRBJ2-1; TCRdb calls TRBD2, which cannot be checked without DNA. There are 15 residues in the CDR3. CDR1 is SQVTM, CDR2 ANQGSEA, per germline. Here the CDR3 reads CSVEGMGLEDNEQFF.

This rearrangement joins TRBV6-2 or TRBV6-3 to TRBJ2-1; TCRdb returns TRBD1, unconfirmable since there is no DNA. CDR1 is MNHEY and CDR2 is SVGEGT in the germline V gene. The CDR3 extends over 14 amino acids. CDR3 residues: CASSYRDSYNEQFF.

The J gene is TRBJ2-3, the V gene TRBV4-1. From germline, CDR1 is MGHRA and CDR2 YSYEKL. The CDR3 has 14 amino acids. CDR3 amino acids: CASSQERTRDTQYF.

CDR3 in amino acids: CASSSTVSRVGLGNIQYF. The genes are TRBV7-2 and TRBJ2-4; the D call of TRBD2 rests on TCRdb alone, since no DNA is present to check it. CDR1 is SGHTA and CDR2 is FQGNSA in the germline V gene. The CDR3 runs to 18 residues.

The chain combines TRBV4-2 with TRBJ2-3; the TCRdb call, TRBD1, lacks DNA for checking. Per the germline V gene, CDR1 is LGHNA and CDR2 is YNFKEQ. The CDR3 loop spans 13 amino acids. CDR3 sequence reads: CASSGAGTDTQYF.

The chain joins TRBV6-1 to TRBJ2-7; the D call of TRBD1 rests on TCRdb alone, since no DNA is present to check it. The CDR3 is 14 residues long. Germline V lookup: CDR1 MNHNS, CDR2 SASEGT. The CDR3 sequence: CASPARGLSYEQYF.

V and J are TRBV28 and TRBJ1-4; TCRdb selects TRBD1, and the lack of DNA leaves this call unchecked. There are 15 residues in the CDR3. Germline lookup yields CDR1 MDHEN and CDR2 SYDVKM. CDR3 sequence: CASRPQTGLLEKLFF.

The V and J genes are TRBV4-3 and TRBJ1-1; as DNA is missing, the TRBD1 call by TCRdb cannot be tested. The CDR3 contains 13 residues. Germline CDR1 reads LGHNA; CDR2 reads YSLEER. CDR3: CASSQIGTGEAFF.

The rearrangement links TRBV4-1 to TRBJ2-7; no DNA is available, so the TRBD1 call from TCRdb remains unchecked. This CDR3 spans 13 amino acids. Germline loops: CDR1 MGHRA, CDR2 YSYEKL. CDR3 sequence reads: CASSYPGPYEQYF.

The chain recombines TRBV28 with TRBJ1-2. This CDR3 has 15 residues. CDR1 MDHEN and CDR2 SYDVKM come from the germline V gene. Here the CDR3 reads CASSPIPRVDYGYTF.

The chain recombines TRBV9 with TRBJ2-7; TCRdb's D call, TRBD1, is unchecked because there is no DNA. Germline-derived CDR1 and CDR2 are SGDLS and YYNGEE. CDR3 length: 15 residues. The CDR3 sequence: CASSVGQGVSYEQYF.

V usage is TRBV19 and J usage is TRBJ2-3; without DNA, the TCRdb call of TRBD1 cannot be checked. The germline V gene encodes CDR1 LNHDA and CDR2 SQIVND (reference sequence). The CDR3 has 12 residues. CDR3 sequence reads: CASSIPPDTQYF.

This sequence joins TRBV18 and TRBJ2-7; TCRdb reports TRBD1, a call that lacks DNA to check it against. The CDR3 loop spans 18 amino acids. Germline V gives CDR1 KGHSH, CDR2 LQKENI. CDR3 residues: CASSPLPRTSGAQNEQYF.